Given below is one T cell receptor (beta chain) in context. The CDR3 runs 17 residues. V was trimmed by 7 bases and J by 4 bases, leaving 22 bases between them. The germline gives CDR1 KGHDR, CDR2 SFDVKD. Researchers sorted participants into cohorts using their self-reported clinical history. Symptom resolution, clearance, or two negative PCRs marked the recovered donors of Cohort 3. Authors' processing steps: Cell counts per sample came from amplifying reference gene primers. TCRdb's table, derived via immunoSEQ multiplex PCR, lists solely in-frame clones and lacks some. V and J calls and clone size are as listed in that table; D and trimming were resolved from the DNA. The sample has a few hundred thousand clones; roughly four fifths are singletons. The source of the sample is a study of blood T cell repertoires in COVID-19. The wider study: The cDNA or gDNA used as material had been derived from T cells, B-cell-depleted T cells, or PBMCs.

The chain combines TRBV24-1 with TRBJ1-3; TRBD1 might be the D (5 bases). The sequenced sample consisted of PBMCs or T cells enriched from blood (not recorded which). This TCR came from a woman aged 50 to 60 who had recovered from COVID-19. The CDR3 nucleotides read TGTGCCACCAGCCCCCCGTGGAGGGGACTTAGCGGAAACACCATATATTTT. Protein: CATSPPWRGLSGNTIYF.